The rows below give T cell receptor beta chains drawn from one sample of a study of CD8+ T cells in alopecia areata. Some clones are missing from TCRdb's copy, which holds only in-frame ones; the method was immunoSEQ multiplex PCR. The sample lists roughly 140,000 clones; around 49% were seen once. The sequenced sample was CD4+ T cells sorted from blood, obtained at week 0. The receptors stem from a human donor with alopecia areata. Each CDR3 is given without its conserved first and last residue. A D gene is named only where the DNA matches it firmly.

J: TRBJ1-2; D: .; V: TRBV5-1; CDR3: ASRLTEGNGYT
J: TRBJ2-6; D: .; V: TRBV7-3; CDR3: ASSSDGHAGANVLT
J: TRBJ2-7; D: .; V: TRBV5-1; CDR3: ASSLGRLYEQY
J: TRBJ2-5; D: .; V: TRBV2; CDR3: ASSEAGGKETQY
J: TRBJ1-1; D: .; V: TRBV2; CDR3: ASSERGITEAF
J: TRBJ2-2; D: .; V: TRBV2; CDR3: ASSGHPGGELF
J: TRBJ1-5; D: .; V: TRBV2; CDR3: ASSERRSGPQH
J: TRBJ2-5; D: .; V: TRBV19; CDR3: ASSIDMGETQY
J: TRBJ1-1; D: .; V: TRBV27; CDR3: ASSFLANTEAF
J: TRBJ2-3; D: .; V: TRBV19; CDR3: ASSFQLPGTSSDTQY
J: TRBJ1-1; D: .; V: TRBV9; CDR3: ASSVVQGITEAF
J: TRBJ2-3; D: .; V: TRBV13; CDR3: ASSSRGSTDTQY
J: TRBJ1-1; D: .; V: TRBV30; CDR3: AWSVHDRTEAF